These T cell receptor beta chains were read from a single sample in a study of identical twins. TCRdb independently ran MiXCR on the 5' RACE reads; one entry per CDR3 protein. The sample has about 690,000 distinct CDR3 sequences, approximately 21% seen once. These data are also associated with another study on T cells expressing NK-cell markers.

The sample comprised PBMCs. The source is a woman in her late teens or twenties in good health. Each CDR3 is given with its conserved first and last residue. D genes are given only for firm matches. Size values are once, few and many counts, or a class for expanded clones, and some rows have none.

>NA|TRBJ1-6|TRBV6-4|NA
CASSVSGEGSPLHF
TGTGCCAGCAGTGTATCCGGCGAGGGGTCACCCCTCCACTTT
>NA|TRBJ1-2|TRBV27|few
CASSLSPVSGYTF
TGTGCCAGCAGTTTATCGCCAGTCAGCGGCTACACCTTC
>NA|TRBJ2-7|TRBV6-1|many
CATRASEAFYEQYF
TGTGCCACCAGAGCAAGCGAGGCCTTCTACGAGCAGTACTTC
>NA|TRBJ2-7|TRBV29-1|NA
CSVGSDRDSYEQYF
TGCAGCGTTGGATCGGACCGGGATTCCTACGAGCAGTACTTC
>TRBD1|TRBJ2-6|TRBV19|few
CASRDRGHSGANVLTF
TGTGCCAGTCGGGACAGGGGTCACTCTGGGGCCAACGTCCTGACTTTC
>NA|TRBJ1-2|TRBV12-3/TRBV12-4|NA
CASSLLGGLGYGYTF
TGTGCCAGCAGTTTACTGGGGGGATTGGGCTATGGCTACACCTTC
>NA|TRBJ2-3|TRBV5-1|few
CASSLGASVSTDTQYF
TGCGCCAGCAGCTTGGGCGCTAGCGTATCCACAGATACGCAGTATTTT
>NA|TRBJ1-1|TRBV20-1|many
CSAREGSPNTEAFF
TGCAGTGCCCGAGAGGGTTCCCCAAACACTGAAGCTTTCTTT
>NA|TRBJ2-2|TRBV24-1|few
CATSSPTNTGELFF
TGTGCCACCAGTTCACCGACGAACACCGGGGAGCTGTTTTTT
>NA|TRBJ1-2|TRBV12-3/TRBV12-4|many
CASSLVRDRGYTF
TGTGCCAGCAGTTTGGTCAGGGATCGTGGCTACACCTTC
>NA|TRBJ2-5|TRBV10-3|NA
CATGTGQLGTQYF
TGTGCCACGGGGACGGGACAACTGGGGACCCAGTACTTC
>NA|TRBJ2-3|TRBV7-8|NA
CASSLVPGSDTQYF
TGTGCCAGCAGCTTAGTGCCTGGATCAGATACGCAGTATTTT
>NA|TRBJ2-2|TRBV5-1|few
CATQAATNTGELFF
TGCGCCACCCAGGCGGCCACGAACACCGGGGAGCTGTTTTTT
>NA|TRBJ1-4|TRBV7-9|many
CASSLGGTANEKLFF
TGTGCCAGCAGCTTAGGGGGGACGGCCAATGAAAAACTGTTTTTT
>TRBD2|TRBJ2-1|TRBV20-1|many
CSARPTSSDNEQFF
TGCAGTGCTAGGCCGACTAGCAGCGACAATGAGCAGTTCTTC
>NA|TRBJ1-3|TRBV3-1|many
CASSQEQGSGNTIYF
TGTGCCAGCAGCCAAGAACAGGGATCGGGAAACACCATATATTTT
>TRBD2|TRBJ2-3|TRBV7-8|few
CASSLTSGGRTDTQYF
TGTGCCAGCAGCCTTACTAGCGGGGGACGCACAGATACGCAGTATTTT
>TRBD2|TRBJ2-3|TRBV14|NA
CASSQDGASGMGTDTQYF
TGTGCCAGCAGCCAAGATGGAGCTAGCGGGATGGGGACAGATACGCAGTATTTT
>TRBD1|TRBJ1-2|TRBV29-1|NA
CSGGSPRGQGLSYTF
TGCAGCGGGGGGTCCCCTCGGGGACAGGGTCTGAGCTACACCTTC
>NA|TRBJ2-1|TRBV18|NA
CASSPERSRPRDEQFF
TGTGCCAGCTCGCCCGAGCGGTCCCGACCTCGCGATGAGCAGTTCTTC
>NA|TRBJ2-2|TRBV30|NA
CAWSVRRGNTGELFF
TGTGCCTGGAGTGTACGCAGGGGGAACACCGGGGAGCTGTTTTTT
>NA|TRBJ2-7|TRBV7-8|NA
CASSLEVGGAVREQYF
TGTGCCAGCAGCTTAGAAGTGGGGGGCGCGGTTCGGGAGCAGTACTTC
>NA|TRBJ2-1|TRBV7-2|NA
CASSLAATGLDEQFF
TGTGCCAGCAGCTTAGCGGCAACAGGTTTGGATGAGCAGTTCTTC
>TRBD2|TRBJ2-7|TRBV20-1|few
CSASQHSGSYEQYF
TGCAGTGCTAGCCAACATAGCGGGAGTTACGAGCAGTACTTC
>TRBD2|TRBJ2-3|TRBV27|NA
CASSQFLAGGTDTQYF
TGTGCCAGCAGCCAATTCCTAGCGGGAGGAACAGATACGCAGTATTTT
>TRBD1|TRBJ1-1|TRBV9|few
CASSGGTVNTEAFF
TGTGCCAGCAGCGGGGGGACAGTGAACACTGAAGCTTTCTTT
>TRBD1|TRBJ1-2|TRBV27|NA
CASRRTGRFDGYTF
TGTGCCAGCAGGCGGACAGGGAGGTTCGATGGCTACACCTTC
>TRBD2|TRBJ2-5|TRBV10-1|NA
CASSPGLAGATETQYF
TGCGCCAGCAGTCCTGGACTAGCGGGAGCCACAGAGACCCAGTACTTC
>TRBD2|TRBJ2-1|TRBV7-2|NA
CASSVTGTSGMNEQFF
TGTGCCAGCAGCGTAACCGGGACTAGCGGGATGAATGAGCAGTTCTTC